This paragraph covers one T cell receptor (beta chain) sequence. Its cognate antigen is unknown. Per the germline V gene, CDR1 is SGHTA and CDR2 is FQGNSA. The CDR3 is made up of 14 amino acids. Trimming took off 5 bases at V and 3 bases at J, with 13 bases between the two ends. Primers included in the PCR were 60 Vbeta and 13 Jbeta primers. Here immunoSEQ multiplex PCR was the method, and the copy in TCRdb shows in-frame clones only, minus some. The table lists fewer than 90,000 clones, approximately 76% of them singletons. This specimen belongs to a study of cytomegalovirus exposure and HLA in healthy donors. Regarding the study as a whole: In a later analysis, around 18,000 TCR beta sequences were associated with HLA alleles at 0.05 false discovery rate. Both high specificity and high sensitivity reportedly marked the classifier's diagnosis of cytomegalovirus status.

The TCR comes from a man aged 30-40 years in good health and CMV-seropositive. The chain carries TRBV7-2 and TRBJ2-5; D not certain. The sequencing sample was made of PBMCs. The CDR3 nucleotides are TGTGCCAGCAGCCCCCAGACGGGTGAAGAGACCCAGTACTTC. This encodes CASSPQTGEETQYF.